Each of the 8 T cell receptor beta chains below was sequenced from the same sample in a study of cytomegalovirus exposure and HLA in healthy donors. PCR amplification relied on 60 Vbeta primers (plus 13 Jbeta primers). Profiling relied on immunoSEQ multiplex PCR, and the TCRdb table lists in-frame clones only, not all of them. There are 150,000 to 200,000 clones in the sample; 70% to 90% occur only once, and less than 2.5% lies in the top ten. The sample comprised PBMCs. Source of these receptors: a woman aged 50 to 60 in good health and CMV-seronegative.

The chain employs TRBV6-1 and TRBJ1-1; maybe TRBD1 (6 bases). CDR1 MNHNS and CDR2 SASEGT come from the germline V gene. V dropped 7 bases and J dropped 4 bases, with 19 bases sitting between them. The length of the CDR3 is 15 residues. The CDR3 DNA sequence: TGTGCCAGCAACACAGGGTGGGGGAAGAGCACTGAAGCTTTCTTT. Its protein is CASNTGWGKSTEAFF.

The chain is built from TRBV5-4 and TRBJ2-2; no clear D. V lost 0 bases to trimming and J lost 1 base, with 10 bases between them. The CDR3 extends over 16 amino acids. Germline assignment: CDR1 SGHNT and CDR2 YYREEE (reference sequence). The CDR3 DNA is TGTGCCAGCAGCTTGGGTGGCAGTTTGAACACCGGGGAGCTGTTTTTT. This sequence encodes CASSLGGSLNTGELFF.

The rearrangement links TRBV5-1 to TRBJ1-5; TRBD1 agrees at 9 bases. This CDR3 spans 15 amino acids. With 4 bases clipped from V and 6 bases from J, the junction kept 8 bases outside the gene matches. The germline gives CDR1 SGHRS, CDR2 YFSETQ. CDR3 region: CASSLQGAGSQPQHF. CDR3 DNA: TGCGCCAGCAGCCTACAGGGGGCTGGGAGTCAGCCCCAGCATTTT. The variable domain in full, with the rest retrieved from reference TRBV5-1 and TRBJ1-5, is KAGVTQTPRYLIKTRGQQVTLSCSPISGHRSVSWYQQTPGQGLQFLFEYFSETQRNKGNFPGRFSGRQFSNSRSEMNVSTLELGDSALYLCASSLQGAGSQPQHFGDGTRLSIL.

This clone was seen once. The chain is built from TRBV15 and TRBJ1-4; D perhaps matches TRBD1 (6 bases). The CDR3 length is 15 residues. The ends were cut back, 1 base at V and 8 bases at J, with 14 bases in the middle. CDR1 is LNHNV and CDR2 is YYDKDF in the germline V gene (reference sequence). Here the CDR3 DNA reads TGTGCCACCAGCAGAGTTCTGGGGGCTGGAGAAAAACTGTTTTTT. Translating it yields CATSRVLGAGEKLFF.

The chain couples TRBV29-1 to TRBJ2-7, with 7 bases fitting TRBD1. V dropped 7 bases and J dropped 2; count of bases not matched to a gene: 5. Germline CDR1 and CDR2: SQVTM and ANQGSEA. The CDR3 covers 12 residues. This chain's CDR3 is CSGTTGTYEQYF. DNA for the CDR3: TGCAGCGGGACGACAGGGACCTACGAGCAGTACTTC.

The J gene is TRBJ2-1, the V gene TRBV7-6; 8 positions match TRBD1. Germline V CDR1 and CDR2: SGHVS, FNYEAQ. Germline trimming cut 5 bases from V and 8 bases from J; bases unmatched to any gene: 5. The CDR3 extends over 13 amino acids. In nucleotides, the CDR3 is TGTGCCAGCAGCATAGACAGGGGAGATGAGCAGTTCTTC. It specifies CASSIDRGDEQFF.

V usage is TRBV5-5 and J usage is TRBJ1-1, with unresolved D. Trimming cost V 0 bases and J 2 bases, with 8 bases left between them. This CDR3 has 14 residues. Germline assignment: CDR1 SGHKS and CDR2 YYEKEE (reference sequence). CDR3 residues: CASSLAPGNTEAFF. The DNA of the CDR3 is TGTGCCAGCAGCTTGGCCCCGGGAAACACTGAAGCTTTCTTT.

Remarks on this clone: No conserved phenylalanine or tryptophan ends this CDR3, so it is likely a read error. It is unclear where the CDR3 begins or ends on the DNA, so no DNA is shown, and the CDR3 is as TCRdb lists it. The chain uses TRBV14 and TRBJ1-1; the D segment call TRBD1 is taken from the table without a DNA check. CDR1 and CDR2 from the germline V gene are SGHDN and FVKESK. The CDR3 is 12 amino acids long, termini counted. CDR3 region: CASSQIRDSRFP.